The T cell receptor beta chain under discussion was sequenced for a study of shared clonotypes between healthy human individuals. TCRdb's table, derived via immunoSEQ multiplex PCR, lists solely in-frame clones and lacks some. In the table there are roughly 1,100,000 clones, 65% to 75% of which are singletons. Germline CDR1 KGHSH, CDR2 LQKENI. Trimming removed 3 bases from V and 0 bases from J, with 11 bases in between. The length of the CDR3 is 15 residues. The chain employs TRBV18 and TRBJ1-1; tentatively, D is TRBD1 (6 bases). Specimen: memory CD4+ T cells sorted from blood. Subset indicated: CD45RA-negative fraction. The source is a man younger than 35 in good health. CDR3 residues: CASSPGDRMNTEAFF. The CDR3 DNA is TGTGCCAGCTCACCGGGAGACAGGATGAACACTGAAGCTTTCTTT.